This T cell receptor (beta chain) was retrieved from a study of cytomegalovirus exposure and HLA in healthy donors. The study, taken as a whole, reports: Prediction of most subjects' HLA-A and HLA-B alleles by TCR beta sequences was reportedly accurate.

V was pared by 8 bases and J by 2 bases, with 9 bases of the junction left unmatched. The germline V gene encodes CDR1 LNHDA and CDR2 SQIVND (reference sequence). The CDR3 loop spans 15 amino acids. Both 60 Vbeta primers and 13 Jbeta primers went into the PCR. Clones were sequenced by immunoSEQ multiplex PCR, and TCRdb holds only the in-frame ones, with some missing. The sample carries 95,000 to 150,000 clones, roughly 77% recorded once. Comments on this clone: Its antigen is undetermined.

The specimen was PBMCs. The receptor comes from a man aged 18 to 30 in good health and CMV-seronegative. The J gene is TRBJ2-7, the V gene TRBV19; 10 nucleotides agree with TRBD1. CDR3 region: CASRVDRGPTYEQYF. Here the CDR3 DNA reads TGTGCCAGTCGAGTTGACAGGGGGCCAACCTACGAGCAGTACTTC. The full variable domain, with the rest looked up from reference TRBV19 and TRBJ2-7, is DGGITQSPKYLFRKEGQNVTLSCEQNLNHDAMYWYRQDPGQGLRLIYYSQIVNDFQKGDIAEGYSVSREKKESFPLTVTSAQKNPTAFYLCASRVDRGPTYEQYFGPGTRLTVT.